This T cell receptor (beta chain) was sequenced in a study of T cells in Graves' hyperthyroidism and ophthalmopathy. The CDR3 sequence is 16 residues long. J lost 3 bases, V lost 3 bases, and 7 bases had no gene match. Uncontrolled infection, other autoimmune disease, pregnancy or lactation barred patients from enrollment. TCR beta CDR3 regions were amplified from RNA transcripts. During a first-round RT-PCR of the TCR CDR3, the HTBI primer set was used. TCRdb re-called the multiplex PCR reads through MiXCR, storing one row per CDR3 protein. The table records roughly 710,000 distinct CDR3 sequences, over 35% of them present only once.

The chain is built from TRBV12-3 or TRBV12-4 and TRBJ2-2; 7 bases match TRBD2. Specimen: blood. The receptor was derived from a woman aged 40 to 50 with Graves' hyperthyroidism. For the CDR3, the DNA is TGTGCCAGCAGTTTGGTAGCGGGTGGGGACACCGGGGAGCTGTTTTTT. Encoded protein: CASSLVAGGDTGELFF.